One T cell receptor beta chain is described in this entry. The repertoire was sequenced with immunoSEQ multiplex PCR; TCRdb's copy has only in-frame clones and lacks some. This sample has over a million clones, with around 95% found just once. This record belongs to a study of shared clonotypes between healthy human individuals. Turning to the study itself: Researchers drew samples from a couple of women and a few men aged 18 to 49.

The germline CDR1 and CDR2 sequences are GTSNPN and SVGIG (reference sequence). Trimming shortened V by 2 bases and J by 6 bases, and 7 bases separated the two germline ends. CDR3 size: 12 residues. This TCR derives from a man aged 25 to 40 in good health. J is TRBJ2-2 and V is TRBV30; D assignment may be TRBD1 or TRBD2 (5 bases each). Sequencing input: naive CD4+ T cells sorted from blood. The subset here: CD45RA+ positively selected. The CDR3: CAWSPGPGELFF. Here the CDR3 DNA reads TGTGCCTGGAGTCCGGGACCCGGGGAGCTGTTTTTT.